Below, 32 T cell receptor beta chains from the same sample are listed, as sequenced in a study of T cells after yellow fever vaccination (dated by TCRdb to about 2019). Receptor amplification or capture employed 5' RACE. This sample was sequenced with an Illumina HiSeq 2500. TCRdb cleaned the public reads at Q25 with fastp, built clones with MiXCR and kept in-frame beta chains. Each CDR3 protein gets just one entry, which takes the most common genes and DNA from the rows behind it. The sample contains under 150,000 distinct CDR3 sequences, roughly 8% of them found a single time. Under 0.95% of the sample is taken by the ten largest. According to the study, the label for this sample's treatment or condition signals: live attenuated yellow fever vaccine strain. Sequenced material: CD4+ T cells sorted from PBMCs, taken 5 days after the yellow fever booster vaccination. Receptors were obtained from a man aged 25 to 40 who received the YFV17D yellow fever vaccine.

This clonotype was counted at least ten times. The chain employs TRBV11-1 and TRBJ2-5; TRBD1 aligns across 10 bases. The CDR3 contains 14 residues. Germline CDR1 is SGHAT and CDR2 is FQDESV (reference sequence). V lost 5 bases, J lost 5 bases, and 5 bases stayed unmatched. CDR3 nucleotide sequence: TGTGCCAGCAGCCAAGGACAGGGGGACGAGACCCAGTACTTC. Translation: CASSQGQGDETQYF.

This clonotype has a count of ten or more. V usage is TRBV3-1 and J usage is TRBJ2-7, with D possibly being TRBD2 (6 bases). Germline V gene data show CDR1 as LGHDT and CDR2 as YNNKEL (reference sequence). Trimming removed 6 bases at V and 0 bases at J, with 15 bases between. This CDR3 has 15 amino acids. The CDR3 DNA reads as TGTGCCAGCAGTTATAGCGGCAAAAGCTCCTACGAGCAGTACTTC. Translated: CASSYSGKSSYEQYF.

This clonotype has a handful of counts. The chain combines TRBV25-1 with TRBJ2-7; the match to TRBD2 covers 10 bases. The germline gives CDR1 MGHDK, CDR2 SYGVNS. V shed 0 bases, J shed 3 bases, and the junction held 2 bases outside the gene matches. This CDR3 comprises 15 residues. CDR3 coding DNA: TGTGCCAGCAGTGAATACCCTAGCGGGAGCTACGAGCAGTACTTC. Encoded protein: CASSEYPSGSYEQYF.

The table lists this clonotype with many counts. The chain combines TRBV5-1 with TRBJ2-3; maybe TRBD2 (6 bases). V lost 0 bases and J lost 7, with 9 bases in between. From germline, CDR1 is SGHRS and CDR2 YFSETQ. The CDR3 is 13 amino acids. The CDR3 nucleotides are TGCGCCAGCAGCTTGGAGGCGGGATATACGCAGTATTTT. Translation: CASSLEAGYTQYF.

There are many counts of this clonotype. V is TRBV20-1 and J is TRBJ2-1; 8 bases are shared with TRBD2. The ends lost 3 bases at V and 7 bases at J; junction bases unmatched: 8. The V gene's germline CDR1 is DFQATT and CDR2 SNEGSKA (reference sequence). The CDR3 covers 14 residues. The CDR3 region is CSASISGSANEQFF. The CDR3 region has the DNA TGCAGTGCTAGTATCAGCGGGAGCGCGAATGAGCAGTTCTTC.

This clonotype has ten or more counts. The DNA for the CDR3 is TGTGCCAGCAGTTACAGCGGGCGGTACGACGAGCAGTACTTC. This gives the protein CASSYSGRYDEQYF. The chain recombines TRBV6-5 with TRBJ2-7; the D gene is possibly TRBD2 (6 bases). Germline lookup yields CDR1 MNHEY and CDR2 SVGAGI. V was shortened by 2 bases and J by 5 bases, with 13 bases between the two germline ends. The CDR3 has 14 amino acids.

This clonotype showed up many times. CDR3 sequence reads: CASSQVSVWTGGTDTQYF. CDR3 coding DNA: TGCGCCAGCAGCCAAGTTAGTGTTTGGACAGGGGGCACAGATACGCAGTATTTT. The chain combines TRBV4-1 with TRBJ2-3; the match to TRBD1 covers 9 bases. V trimming: 1 base; J trimming: 1 base; junction bases outside the gene matches: 9. Germline lookup yields CDR1 MGHRA and CDR2 YSYEKL. This CDR3 has 18 residues.

This clonotype was detected many times. The gene calls are TRBV5-1 and TRBJ2-3; 11 bases are a match to TRBD2. J gave up 5 bases and V 4 bases, and 6 bases lay outside the gene matches. Germline V gives CDR1 SGHRS, CDR2 YFSETQ. This CDR3 has 15 residues. CDR3 nucleotide sequence: TGCGCCAGCAGCCGACTAGCGGGATTTGGAGATACGCAGTATTTT. This translates into CASSRLAGFGDTQYF.

This clonotype was seen ten or more times. The V and J genes are TRBV5-1 and TRBJ2-1, with D perhaps being TRBD1 or TRBD2 (5 bases each). The CDR3 is 14 amino acids. Per germline, CDR1 SGHRS and CDR2 YFSETQ. Trimming took off 0 bases at V and 9 bases at J, with 13 bases between the two ends. CDR3 residues: CASSLEVTGAEQFF. The DNA for the CDR3 is TGCGCCAGCAGCTTGGAGGTCACCGGGGCTGAGCAGTTCTTC.

This clonotype has ten or more counts. The gene calls are TRBV11-2 and TRBJ2-4; perhaps TRBD2 as D (5 bases). Germline CDR1 reads SGHAT; CDR2 reads FQNNGV. The CDR3 is 16 residues long. The germline V and J ends were trimmed by 0 bases and 6 bases, with 15 bases remaining between them. The DNA for the CDR3 is TGTGCCAGCAGCTTAGACGTGGCCGCTCGGGGAAACATTCAGTACTTC. Amino acid sequence: CASSLDVAARGNIQYF.

The chain is built from TRBV15 and TRBJ2-1, with D tentatively TRBD2 (5 bases). V was shortened by 2 bases and J by 6 bases, with 8 bases between the two germline ends. This CDR3 is 13 amino acids long. Germline V lookup: CDR1 LNHNV, CDR2 YYDKDF (reference sequence). CDR3 in DNA: TGTGCCACCAGCAGAATACGGGGCAATGAGCAGTTCTTC. It translates to CATSRIRGNEQFF.

This clonotype has at least ten counts. The chain combines TRBV6-5 with TRBJ2-7; TRBD2 matches 8 bases. With 6 bases clipped from V and 2 bases from J, the junction kept 15 bases outside the gene matches. The CDR3 has 17 residues. Germline lookup yields CDR1 MNHEY and CDR2 SVGAGI. The CDR3 coding sequence is TGTGCCAGCAGCTCCCAGTCTGGACAGCGGGGGACCTACGAGCAGTACTTC. It translates to CASSSQSGQRGTYEQYF.

This clonotype was seen ten or more times. The V and J genes are TRBV15 and TRBJ2-7; D gene ambiguous. This CDR3 has 13 amino acids. Germline CDR1 reads LNHNV; CDR2 reads YYDKDF (reference sequence). Trimming pared 3 bases from V and 0 bases from J, leaving 6 bases between. The CDR3 nucleotides read TGTGCCACCAGCAGGGAGATCTCCTACGAGCAGTACTTC. Its protein product is CATSREISYEQYF.

This clonotype was observed many times. The rearrangement joins TRBV7-9 to TRBJ2-1; weak D call: TRBD2 (6 bases). Between the trimmed V and J ends, which lost 1 base and 15 bases, there was a span of 10 bases. This CDR3 is 11 amino acids long. The germline gives CDR1 SEHNR, CDR2 FQNEAQ (reference sequence). CDR3 region: CASSLETSRFF. The CDR3, as DNA: TGTGCCAGCAGCTTAGAGACTAGTAGGTTCTTC.

The sample holds many counts of this clonotype. The V call is TRBV24-1, the J call TRBJ2-3, with D maybe TRBD1 (6 bases). Trimming took 1 base from V and 10 from J, leaving 11 bases between them. CDR3 length: 13 residues. The germline V gene encodes CDR1 KGHDR and CDR2 SFDVKD. CDR3 sequence: CATSDFSSGAQYF. CDR3 coding DNA: TGTGCCACCAGTGATTTTTCGTCAGGGGCGCAGTATTTT.

This sequence joins TRBV20-1 and TRBJ2-1, with 9 bases fitting TRBD2. This CDR3 is built from 15 residues. Germline CDR1 DFQATT, CDR2 SNEGSKA (reference sequence). V shed 3 bases, J shed 7 bases, and the junction held 10 bases outside the gene matches. The CDR3 bases are TGCAGTGCTAGCGCGACGGCGGGAGGGCTTAATGAGCAGTTCTTC. Its protein product is CSASATAGGLNEQFF.

This clonotype has at least ten counts. The chain carries TRBV12-3 or TRBV12-4 and TRBJ2-3; the match to TRBD1 covers 9 bases. The length of the CDR3 is 17 residues. Trimming at V came to 3 bases and at J to 0 bases, leaving 7 bases not matched to a gene. Here the CDR3 reads CASSFEGTGTSTDTQYF. In DNA, the CDR3 is TGTGCCAGCAGTTTTGAGGGGACAGGGACTAGCACAGATACGCAGTATTTT.

Comment on this clonotype: This clone may be a read error of a much larger clone one base away. The chain uses TRBV7-2 and TRBJ2-5; 9 bases agree with TRBD2. Germline V lookup: CDR1 SGHTA, CDR2 FQGNSA. V was clipped by 7 bases and J by 4 bases; unmatched bases: 16. The CDR3 loop spans 17 amino acids. CDR3 loop: CASTIKRLAAAAETQYF. For the CDR3, the DNA is TGTGCCAGCACCATAAAACGACTAGCGGCAGCGGCAGAGACCCAGTACTTC.

This clonotype occurred many times. The rearrangement joins TRBV6-2 or TRBV6-3 to TRBJ2-1; no definite D call. In germline, CDR1 is MNHEY, CDR2 SVGEGT. The CDR3 runs to 11 residues. Trimming shortened V by 6 bases and J by 7 bases, and 7 bases separated the two germline ends. DNA of the CDR3: TGTGCCAGCAGCCCTTCTAATGAGCAGTTCTTC. It is translated as CASSPSNEQFF.

This clonotype has at least ten counts. The chain is built from TRBV9 and TRBJ2-1; 13 nucleotides match TRBD2. Trimming cost V 4 bases and J 6 bases; bases outside gene matches: 1. Per the germline V gene, CDR1 is SGDLS and CDR2 is YYNGEE. CDR3 length equals 14 residues. The CDR3 DNA reads as TGTGCCAGCAGCACTAGCGGGAGGGTCAATGAGCAGTTCTTC. Protein: CASSTSGRVNEQFF.

This clonotype was seen repeatedly, ten times or more. This chain joins TRBV7-9 and TRBJ1-1; D unclear. The ends were cut back, 6 bases at V and 1 base at J, with 9 bases in the middle. From germline, CDR1 is SEHNR and CDR2 FQNEAQ (reference sequence). CDR3 size: 13 residues. This CDR3 reads CASSPDPNTEAFF. CDR3 DNA: TGTGCCAGCAGTCCGGATCCGAACACTGAAGCTTTCTTT.

This clonotype was recorded a few times. The genes are TRBV25-1 and TRBJ1-5; 8 bases align to TRBD1. V lost 7 bases and J lost 0; bases outside the gene matches: 8. CDR3 size: 16 residues. The germline V gene has CDR1 MGHDK and CDR2 SYGVNS. CDR3 region: CASTRQGLNSNQPQHF. For the CDR3, the DNA is TGTGCCAGCACCAGACAGGGGTTAAATAGCAATCAGCCCCAGCATTTT.

This clonotype was observed a handful of times. As DNA, the CDR3 is TGTGCCAGTGCACAGGAAGGCTCCTACAATGAGCAGTTCTTC. Its protein product is CASAQEGSYNEQFF. The rearrangement uses TRBV19 and TRBJ2-1, with D possibly matching TRBD1 (5 bases). V lost 8 bases and J 0 bases, leaving 11 bases between the germline ends. The length of the CDR3 is 14 residues. Germline V gene lookup returns CDR1 LNHDA and CDR2 SQIVND (reference sequence).

This clonotype was observed many times. This chain connects TRBV15 to TRBJ1-1, with 7 nucleotides matching TRBD1. V lost 6 bases and J lost 1; bases outside the gene matches: 8. CDR3 length: 15 amino acids. The germline gives CDR1 LNHNV, CDR2 YYDKDF (reference sequence). The CDR3 sequence is CATRPLTGRNTEAFF. CDR3 in DNA: TGTGCCACCAGACCTCTGACAGGGCGGAACACTGAAGCTTTCTTT.

Ten or more counts support this clonotype. The chain is built from TRBV5-1 and TRBJ2-1; the D gene is possibly TRBD2 (5 bases). This CDR3 spans 11 amino acids. Trimming removed 4 bases at V and 8 bases at J, with 7 bases between. Germline lookup yields CDR1 SGHRS and CDR2 YFSETQ. The CDR3 is CASSQRDEQFF. Written as DNA, the CDR3 is TGCGCCAGCAGCCAGAGGGATGAGCAGTTCTTC. The variable domain in full, completed from reference TRBV5-1 and TRBJ2-1, reads KAGVTQTPRYLIKTRGQQVTLSCSPISGHRSVSWYQQTPGQGLQFLFEYFSETQRNKGNFPGRFSGRQFSNSRSEMNVSTLELGDSALYLCASSQRDEQFFGPGTRLTVL.

This clonotype appeared many times. The chain's CDR3 is CASSLDGVYGYTF. DNA of the CDR3: TGCGCCAGCAGCTTGGACGGTGTCTATGGCTACACCTTC. The V call is TRBV5-1, the J call TRBJ1-2; D ambiguous. Germline-derived CDR1 and CDR2 are SGHRS and YFSETQ. V was pared by 0 bases and J by 4 bases, with 7 bases between. The CDR3 has 13 residues. The full variable domain, in which reference TRBV5-1 and TRBJ1-2 provide the parts outside the CDR3, is KAGVTQTPRYLIKTRGQQVTLSCSPISGHRSVSWYQQTPGQGLQFLFEYFSETQRNKGNFPGRFSGRQFSNSRSEMNVSTLELGDSALYLCASSLDGVYGYTFGSGTRLTVV.

In this sample, this clonotype turned up many times. The chain employs TRBV20-1 and TRBJ1-5, with D tentatively TRBD1 (5 bases). CDR1 is DFQATT, CDR2 SNEGSKA, per germline (reference sequence). The germline V and J ends were trimmed by 4 bases and 4 bases, with 14 bases remaining between them. The CDR3 sequence is 14 residues long. The CDR3 loop reads CSATREGLNQPQHF. DNA for the CDR3: TGCAGTGCTACGCGGGAGGGGCTTAATCAGCCCCAGCATTTT.

This clonotype was detected many times. The gene calls are TRBV25-1 and TRBJ1-1; the D gene is possibly TRBD1 (6 bases). The CDR3 runs to 16 residues. Germline CDR1 reads MGHDK; CDR2 reads SYGVNS. V shed 3 bases and J shed 10 bases, with 24 bases lying between them. The CDR3 nucleotides read TGTGCCAGCAGTGAGAGTTTGTCGGGGGCCCCTAGGGGAGCTTTCTTT. Translating gives CASSESLSGAPRGAFF.

This clonotype was detected ten times or more. This chain uses TRBV29-1 with TRBJ2-1, with D possibly TRBD2 on 6 matching bases. The ends were cut back, 7 bases at V and 4 bases at J, with 14 bases in the middle. The germline CDR1 and CDR2 sequences are SQVTM and ANQGSEA. There are 13 residues in the CDR3. This CDR3 reads CSAKGLAYNEQFF. CDR3 DNA sequence: TGCAGCGCTAAGGGACTTGCTTACAATGAGCAGTTCTTC.

Details on this clonotype: The junction does not match germline at one end; this may be a read error. The genes are TRBV28 and TRBJ2-1; the D is unclear. The CDR3 contains 10 residues. CDR1 MDHEN and CDR2 SYDVKM come from the germline V gene. This CDR3 reads CVSSLDEQFF. The CDR3 bases are TGTGTCAGCAGTTTAGATGAGCAGTTCTTC. The whole variable domain, remainder taken from reference TRBV28 and TRBJ2-1, is DVKVTQSSRYLVKRTGEKVFLECVQDMDHENMFWYRQDPGLGLRLIYFSYDVKMKEKGDIPEGYSVSREKKERFSLILESASTNQTSMYLCVSSLDEQFFGPGTRLTVL.

In this sample, this clonotype turned up many times. The V call is TRBV7-8, the J call TRBJ2-1; D might be TRBD1 or TRBD2, each matching 5 bases. This CDR3 is built from 14 residues. Germline V gives CDR1 SGHVS, CDR2 FQNEAQ. Trimming stripped 3 bases from V and 6 bases from J, with 12 bases between. The CDR3 DNA is TGTGCCAGCAGCTTCCGGGACGGCCTCAATGAGCAGTTCTTC. This encodes CASSFRDGLNEQFF.

For this clonotype: A much larger clonotype is one base distant, so this may be a read error. The chain carries TRBV19 and TRBJ2-1; 8 bases are a match to TRBD2. Germline V gene sequence: CDR1 LNHDA, CDR2 SQIVND (reference sequence). V lost 6 bases, J lost 4 bases, and 8 bases stayed unmatched. The CDR3 sequence is 15 residues long. The CDR3 sequence is CASRSRGRNYNEQFF. CDR3 bases: TGTGCCAGTAGGTCTCGCGGGAGGAATTACAATGAGCAGTTCTTC.